The clone carrying this T cell receptor (beta chain) was seen only once. The data originate from a study of blood T cell repertoires in COVID-19. The overall study: Specimens from acute and convalescent COVID-19 originated in the United States, Italy and Spain. From T cells, B-cell-depleted T cells, or PBMCs came the material, which was cDNA or gDNA.

Authors' data handling: Using reference gene primer amplification, nucleated cell counts were estimated. TCRdb keeps only in-frame clones here, not all; method: immunoSEQ multiplex PCR. That table supplies the V and J calls and clone size; D and trimming were determined from the DNA. This table holds about 40,000 clones, over 80% found once. The V and J ends lost 4 bases and 3 bases, in that order; junction bases with no gene match: 4. Germline V gene data show CDR1 as SGHVS and CDR2 as FQNEAQ. The length of the CDR3 is 14 residues. Material: peripheral blood. This sequence joins TRBV7-8 and TRBJ1-1; TRBD1 aligns across 8 bases. The receptor was derived from a woman aged 30 to 39 in a cohort sampled during active COVID-19. CDR3 in amino acids: CASSSLQGDTEAFF. The CDR3 DNA reads TGTGCCAGCAGCTCCCTACAGGGGGACACTGAAGCTTTCTTT.